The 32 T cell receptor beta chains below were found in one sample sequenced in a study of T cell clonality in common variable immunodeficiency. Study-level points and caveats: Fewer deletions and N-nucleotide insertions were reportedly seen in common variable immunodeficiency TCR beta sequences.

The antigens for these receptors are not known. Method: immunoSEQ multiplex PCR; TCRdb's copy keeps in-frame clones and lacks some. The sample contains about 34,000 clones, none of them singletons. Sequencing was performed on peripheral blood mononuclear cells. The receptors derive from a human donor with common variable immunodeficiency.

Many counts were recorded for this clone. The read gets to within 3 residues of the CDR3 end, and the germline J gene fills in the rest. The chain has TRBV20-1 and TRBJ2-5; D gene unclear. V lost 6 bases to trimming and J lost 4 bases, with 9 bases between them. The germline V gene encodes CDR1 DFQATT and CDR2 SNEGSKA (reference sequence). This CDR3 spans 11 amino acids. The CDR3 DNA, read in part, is TGCAGTGCCGAAAAAGGAGAGACC. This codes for CSAEKGET. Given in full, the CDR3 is CSAEKGETQYF.

CDR3 in amino acids: CASSGPAGAGVYEQYF. The CDR3 DNA, read in part, is TGTGCCAGCAGCGGCCCTGCGGGAGCGGGAGTGTACGAG. J is TRBJ2-7 and V is TRBV13, with 8 bases lining up with TRBD2. The read ends 3 residues before the CDR3 terminus; that terminus is restored from the germline J gene. V lost 5 bases, J lost 4 bases, and 13 bases stayed unmatched. The CDR3 is made up of 16 amino acids. CDR1 is PRHDT and CDR2 is FYEKMQ in the germline V gene (reference sequence).

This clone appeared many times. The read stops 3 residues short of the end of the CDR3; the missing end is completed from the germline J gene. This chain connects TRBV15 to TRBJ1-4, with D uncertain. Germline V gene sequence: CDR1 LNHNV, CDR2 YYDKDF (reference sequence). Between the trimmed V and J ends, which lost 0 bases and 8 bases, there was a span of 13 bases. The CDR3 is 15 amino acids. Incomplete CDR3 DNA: TGTGCCACCAGCAGAGATTTTGTTGTCCAGGAAAAA. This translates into CATSRDFVVQEK. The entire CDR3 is CATSRDFVVQEKLFF.

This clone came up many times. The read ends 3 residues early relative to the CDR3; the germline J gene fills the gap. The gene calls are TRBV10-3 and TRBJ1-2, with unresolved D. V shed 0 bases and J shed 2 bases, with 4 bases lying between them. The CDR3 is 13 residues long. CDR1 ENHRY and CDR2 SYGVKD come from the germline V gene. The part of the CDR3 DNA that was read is TGTGCCATCAGTGAGTCTCAGAACTATGGC. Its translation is CAISESQNYG. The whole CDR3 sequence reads CAISESQNYGYTF.

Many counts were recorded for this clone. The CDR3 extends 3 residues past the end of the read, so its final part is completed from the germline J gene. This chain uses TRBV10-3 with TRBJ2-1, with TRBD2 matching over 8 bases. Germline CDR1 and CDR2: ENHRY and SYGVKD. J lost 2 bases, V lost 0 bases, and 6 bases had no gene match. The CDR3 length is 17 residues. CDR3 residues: CAISESKLAGAYNEQFF. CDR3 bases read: TGTGCCATCAGTGAGTCGAAGCTAGCGGGCGCCTACAATGAG.

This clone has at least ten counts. The sequenced CDR3 bases are TGTGCCAGCAGCCTTACGAACAGGGATGGC. This codes for CASSLTNRDG. The entire CDR3 reads CASSLTNRDGYTF. The rearrangement uses TRBV7-9 and TRBJ1-2, with D possibly matching TRBD1 (6 bases). The DNA ends 3 residues before the CDR3 does, and the rest of the CDR3 is filled in from the germline J gene. Germline CDR1 SEHNR, CDR2 FQNEAQ (reference sequence). V gave up 5 bases and J gave up 6 bases, with 13 bases separating them. CDR3 length: 13 residues.

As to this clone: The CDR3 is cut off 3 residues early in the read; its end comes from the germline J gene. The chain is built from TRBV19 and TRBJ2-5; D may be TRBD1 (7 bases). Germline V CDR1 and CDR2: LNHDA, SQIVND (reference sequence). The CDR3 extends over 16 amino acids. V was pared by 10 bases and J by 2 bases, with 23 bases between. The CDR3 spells CATKSGAGGPQETQYF. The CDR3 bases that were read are TGTGCCACCAAATCGGGGGCAGGGGGACCTCAAGAGACC.

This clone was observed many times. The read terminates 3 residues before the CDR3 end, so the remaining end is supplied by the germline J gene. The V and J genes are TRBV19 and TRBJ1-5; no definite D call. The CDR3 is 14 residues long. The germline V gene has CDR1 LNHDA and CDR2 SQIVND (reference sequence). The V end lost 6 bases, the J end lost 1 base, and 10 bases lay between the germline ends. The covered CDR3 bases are TGTGCCAGTAGGCCCGGGTCAAGCAATCAGCCC. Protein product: CASRPGSSNQP. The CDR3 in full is CASRPGSSNQPQHF. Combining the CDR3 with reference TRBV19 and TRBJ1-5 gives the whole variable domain DGGITQSPKYLFRKEGQNVTLSCEQNLNHDAMYWYRQDPGQGLRLIYYSQIVNDFQKGDIAEGYSVSREKKESFPLTVTSAQKNPTAFYLCASRPGSSNQPQHFGDGTRLSIL.

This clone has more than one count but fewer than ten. The CDR3 protein is CASSPREQAGNTIYF. The covered CDR3 bases are TGTGCCAGCTCACCACGGGAACAGGCAGGAAACACC. This sequence joins TRBV18 and TRBJ1-3; maybe TRBD1 (5 bases). The CDR3 end falls 3 residues outside the read, so it is completed with the germline J gene. Looked up from germline, CDR1 is KGHSH and CDR2 is LQKENI. V dropped 1 base and J dropped 4 bases, with 11 bases sitting between them. The CDR3 covers 15 residues. Full variable domain (remainder filled in from reference TRBV18 and TRBJ1-3): NAGVMQNPRHLVRRRGQEARLRCSPMKGHSHVYWYRQLPEEGLKFMVYLQKENIIDESGMPKERFSAEFPKEGPSILRIQQVVRGDSAAYFCASSPREQAGNTIYFGEGSWLTVV.

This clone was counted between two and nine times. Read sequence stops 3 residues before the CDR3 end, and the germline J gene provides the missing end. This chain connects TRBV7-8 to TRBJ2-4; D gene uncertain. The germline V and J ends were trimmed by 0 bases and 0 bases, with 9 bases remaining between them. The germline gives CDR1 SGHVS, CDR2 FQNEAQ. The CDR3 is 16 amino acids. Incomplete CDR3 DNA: TGTGCCAGCAGCTTAGCAGGCGGCCTAGCCAAAAACATT. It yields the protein CASSLAGGLAKNI. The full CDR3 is CASSLAGGLAKNIQYF.

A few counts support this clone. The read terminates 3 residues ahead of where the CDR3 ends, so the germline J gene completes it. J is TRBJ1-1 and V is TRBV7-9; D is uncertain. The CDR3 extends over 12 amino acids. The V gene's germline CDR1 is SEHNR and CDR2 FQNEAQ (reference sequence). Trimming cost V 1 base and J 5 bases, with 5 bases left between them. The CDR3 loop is CASSLVRTEAFF. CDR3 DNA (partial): TGTGCCAGCAGCTTAGTGAGGACTGAA.

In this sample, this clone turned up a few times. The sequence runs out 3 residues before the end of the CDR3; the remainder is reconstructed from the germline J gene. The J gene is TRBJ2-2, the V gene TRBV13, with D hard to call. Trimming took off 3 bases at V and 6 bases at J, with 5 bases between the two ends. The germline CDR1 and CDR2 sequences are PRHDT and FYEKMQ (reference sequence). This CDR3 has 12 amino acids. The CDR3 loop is CASSFGSGELFF. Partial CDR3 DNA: TGTGCCAGCAGCTTCGGTTCCGGGGAG.

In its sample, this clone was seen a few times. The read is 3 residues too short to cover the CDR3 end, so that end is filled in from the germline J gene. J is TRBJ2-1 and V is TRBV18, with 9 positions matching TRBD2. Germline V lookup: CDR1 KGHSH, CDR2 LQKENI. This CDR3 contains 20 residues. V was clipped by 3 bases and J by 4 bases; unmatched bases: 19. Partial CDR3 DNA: TGTGCCAGCTCACCGACAAGGTTTGAGAGACTAGCGGCCTCATACAATGAG. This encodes CASSPTRFERLAASYNE. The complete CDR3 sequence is CASSPTRFERLAASYNEQFF.

Partial CDR3 DNA: TGTGCCAGTAGGACAGGGACCGGGGGATCCTACGAG. Its translation is CASRTGTGGSYE. The whole CDR3 is CASRTGTGGSYEQYF. The chain uses TRBV19 and TRBJ2-7, with D possibly TRBD1 on 7 matching bases. The CDR3 is cut off 3 residues early in the read; its end comes from the germline J gene. Germline loops: CDR1 LNHDA, CDR2 SQIVND (reference sequence). The CDR3 contains 15 residues. The V end was cut by 6 bases, the J end by 1 base, with 16 bases between.

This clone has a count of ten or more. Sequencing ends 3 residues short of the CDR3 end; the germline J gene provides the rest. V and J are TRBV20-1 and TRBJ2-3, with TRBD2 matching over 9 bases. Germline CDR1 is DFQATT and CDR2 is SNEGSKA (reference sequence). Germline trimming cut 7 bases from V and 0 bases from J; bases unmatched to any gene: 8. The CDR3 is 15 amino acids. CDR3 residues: CSGVRLAASTDTQYF. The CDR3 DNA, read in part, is TGCAGTGGGGTTCGACTAGCGGCTAGCACAGATACG.

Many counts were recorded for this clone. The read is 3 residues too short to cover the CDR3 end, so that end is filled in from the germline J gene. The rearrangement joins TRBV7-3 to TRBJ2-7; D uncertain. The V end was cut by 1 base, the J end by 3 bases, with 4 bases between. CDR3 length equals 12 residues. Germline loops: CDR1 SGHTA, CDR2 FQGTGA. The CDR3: CASSLNGYEQYF. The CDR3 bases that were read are TGTGCCAGCAGCTTAAACGGCTACGAG.

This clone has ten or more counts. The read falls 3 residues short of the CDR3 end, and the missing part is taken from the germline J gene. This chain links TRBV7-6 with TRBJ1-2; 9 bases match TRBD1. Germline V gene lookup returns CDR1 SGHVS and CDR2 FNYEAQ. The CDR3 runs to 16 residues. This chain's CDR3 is CASSLARQGGPYGYTF. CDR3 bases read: TGTGCCAGCAGCTTAGCGCGACAGGGGGGGCCCTACGGC.

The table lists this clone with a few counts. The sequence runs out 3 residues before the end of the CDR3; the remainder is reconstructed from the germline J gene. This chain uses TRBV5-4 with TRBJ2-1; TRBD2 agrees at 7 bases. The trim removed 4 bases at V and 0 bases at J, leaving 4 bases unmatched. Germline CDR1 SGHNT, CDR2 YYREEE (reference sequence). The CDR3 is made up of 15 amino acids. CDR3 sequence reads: CASSPPGGSYNEQFF. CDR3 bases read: TGTGCCAGCAGCCCTCCGGGGGGCTCCTACAATGAG.

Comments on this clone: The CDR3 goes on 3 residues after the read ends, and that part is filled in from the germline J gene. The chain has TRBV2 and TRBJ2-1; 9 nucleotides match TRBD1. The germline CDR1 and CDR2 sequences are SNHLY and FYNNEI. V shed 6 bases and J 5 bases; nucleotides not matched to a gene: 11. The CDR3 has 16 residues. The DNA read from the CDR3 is TGTGCCAGCAGCGCCCTCGGACAGGGGCCCAACAATGAG. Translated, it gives CASSALGQGPNNE. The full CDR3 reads CASSALGQGPNNEQFF.

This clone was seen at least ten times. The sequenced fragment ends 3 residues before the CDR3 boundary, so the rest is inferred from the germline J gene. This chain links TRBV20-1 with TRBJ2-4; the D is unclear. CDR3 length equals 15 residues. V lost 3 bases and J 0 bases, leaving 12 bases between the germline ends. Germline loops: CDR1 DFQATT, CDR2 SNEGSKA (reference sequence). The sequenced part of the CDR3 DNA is TGCAGTGCTAGGCCTAAAGTTCTAGCCAAAAACATT. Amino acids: CSARPKVLAKNI. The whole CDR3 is CSARPKVLAKNIQYF.

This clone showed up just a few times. The CDR3 here is CAWSAGLASNEQFF. The CDR3 bases that were read are TGTGCCTGGAGCGCTGGACTAGCTAGCAATGAG. The gene calls are TRBV30 and TRBJ2-1; TRBD2 matches at 8 bases. Read data end 3 residues before the CDR3 end; the end is taken from the germline J gene. Per germline, CDR1 GTSNPN and CDR2 SVGIG (reference sequence). V lost 3 bases, J lost 6 bases, and 7 bases stayed unmatched. The CDR3 runs 14 residues.

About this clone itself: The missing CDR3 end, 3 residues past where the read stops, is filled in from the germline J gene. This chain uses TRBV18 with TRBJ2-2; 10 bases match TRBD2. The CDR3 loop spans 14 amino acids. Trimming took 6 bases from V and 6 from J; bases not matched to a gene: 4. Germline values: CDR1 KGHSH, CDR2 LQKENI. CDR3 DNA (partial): TGTGCCAGCTCTCCGGGACTAGCGTCCGGGGAG. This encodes CASSPGLASGE. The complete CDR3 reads CASSPGLASGELFF.

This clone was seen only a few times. CDR3 sequence reads: CASSLAGTVNTEAFF. The DNA read from the CDR3 is TGTGCCAGCAGCTTAGCCGGGACAGTGAACACTGAA. The chain combines TRBV7-3 with TRBJ1-1; TRBD1 aligns across 7 bases. Read sequence stops 3 residues before the CDR3 end, and the germline J gene provides the missing end. The J segment lost 0 bases and the V segment lost 2 bases, leaving 3 bases of the junction unmatched. Germline V gene data show CDR1 as SGHTA and CDR2 as FQGTGA. The CDR3 has 15 amino acids. Drawing the rest from reference TRBV7-3 and TRBJ1-1, the complete variable domain is GAGVSQTPSNKVTEKGKYVELRCDPISGHTALYWYRQSLGQGPEFLIYFQGTGAADDSGLPNDRFFAVRPEGSVSTLKIQRTERGDSAVYLCASSLAGTVNTEAFFGQGTRLTVV.

The CDR3 bases that were read are TGTGCCAGCAGCTCCGGGACTATTGGCACAGATACG. It specifies CASSSGTIGTDT. The entire CDR3 protein reads CASSSGTIGTDTQYF. The V and J genes are TRBV7-2 and TRBJ2-3; 7 bases line up with TRBD2. With the read ending 3 residues before the CDR3 end, the germline J gene is used to fill in that end. The J segment lost 1 base and the V segment lost 4 bases, leaving 5 bases of the junction unmatched. Germline CDR1 and CDR2: SGHTA and FQGNSA. The CDR3 has 15 residues.

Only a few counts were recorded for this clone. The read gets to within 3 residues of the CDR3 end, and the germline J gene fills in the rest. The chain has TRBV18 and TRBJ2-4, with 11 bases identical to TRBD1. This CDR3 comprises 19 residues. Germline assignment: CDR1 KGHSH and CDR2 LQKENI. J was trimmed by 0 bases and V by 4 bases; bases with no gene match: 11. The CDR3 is CASSLPGQGVNGAKNIQYF. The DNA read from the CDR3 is TGTGCCAGCTCACTTCCGGGACAGGGGGTGAATGGAGCCAAAAACATT.

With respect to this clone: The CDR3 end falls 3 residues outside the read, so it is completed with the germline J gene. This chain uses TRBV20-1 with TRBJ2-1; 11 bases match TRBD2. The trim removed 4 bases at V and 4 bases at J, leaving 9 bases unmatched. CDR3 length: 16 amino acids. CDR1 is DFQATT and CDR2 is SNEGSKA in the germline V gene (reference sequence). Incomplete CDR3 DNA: TGCAGTGCTACCAGTCTGACTAGCGGGATATACAATGAG. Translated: CSATSLTSGIYNE. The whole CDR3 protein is CSATSLTSGIYNEQFF.

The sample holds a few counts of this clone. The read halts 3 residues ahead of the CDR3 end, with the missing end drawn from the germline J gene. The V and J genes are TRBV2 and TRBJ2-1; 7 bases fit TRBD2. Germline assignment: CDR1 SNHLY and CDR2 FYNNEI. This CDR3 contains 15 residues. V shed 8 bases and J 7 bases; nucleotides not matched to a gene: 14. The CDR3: CASYLGAGFRNEQFF. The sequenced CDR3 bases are TGTGCCAGCTATCTGGGAGCGGGATTTAGGAATGAG.

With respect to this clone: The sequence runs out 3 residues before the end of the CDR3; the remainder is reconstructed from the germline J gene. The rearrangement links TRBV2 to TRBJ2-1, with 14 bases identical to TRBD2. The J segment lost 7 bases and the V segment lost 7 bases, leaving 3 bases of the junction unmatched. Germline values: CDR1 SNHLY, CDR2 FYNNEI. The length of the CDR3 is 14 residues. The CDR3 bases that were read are TGTGCCAGCATGGGACTAGCGGGAGTGAATGAG. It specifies CASMGLAGVNE. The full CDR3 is CASMGLAGVNEQFF. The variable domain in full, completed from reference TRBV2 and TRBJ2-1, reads EPEVTQTPSHQVTQMGQEVILRCVPISNHLYFYWYRQILGQKVEFLVSFYNNEISEKSEIFDDQFSVERPDGSNFTLKIRSTKLEDSAMYFCASMGLAGVNEQFFGPGTRLTVL.

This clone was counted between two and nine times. The DNA read from the CDR3 is TGTGCCAGCAGTGAACGAGCGGGAGGTCCCTACGAG. Its translation: CASSERAGGPYE. The CDR3 in its entirety is CASSERAGGPYEQYF. This chain connects TRBV6-1 to TRBJ2-7; TRBD2 matches 9 bases. The read gets to within 3 residues of the CDR3 end, and the germline J gene fills in the rest. Germline CDR1 MNHNS, CDR2 SASEGT. Unmatched junction bases numbered 4, after V lost 2 bases and J lost 2 bases. The length of the CDR3 is 15 residues.

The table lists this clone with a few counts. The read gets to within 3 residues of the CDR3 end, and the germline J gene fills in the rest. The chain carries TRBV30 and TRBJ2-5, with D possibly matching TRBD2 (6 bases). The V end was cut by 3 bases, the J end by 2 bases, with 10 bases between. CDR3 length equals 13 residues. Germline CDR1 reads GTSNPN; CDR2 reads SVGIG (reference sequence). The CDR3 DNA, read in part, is TGTGCCTGGAGCCCGCGGGAACAAGAGACC. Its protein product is CAWSPREQET. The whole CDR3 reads CAWSPREQETQYF.

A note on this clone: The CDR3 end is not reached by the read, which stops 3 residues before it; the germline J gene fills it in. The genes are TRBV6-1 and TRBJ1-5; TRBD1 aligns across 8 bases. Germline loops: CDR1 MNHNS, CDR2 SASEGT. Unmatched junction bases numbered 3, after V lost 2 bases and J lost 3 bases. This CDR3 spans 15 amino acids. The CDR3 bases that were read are TGTGCCAGCAGTGAAAACAGGGGGATCAATCAGCCC. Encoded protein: CASSENRGINQP. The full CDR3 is CASSENRGINQPQHF.

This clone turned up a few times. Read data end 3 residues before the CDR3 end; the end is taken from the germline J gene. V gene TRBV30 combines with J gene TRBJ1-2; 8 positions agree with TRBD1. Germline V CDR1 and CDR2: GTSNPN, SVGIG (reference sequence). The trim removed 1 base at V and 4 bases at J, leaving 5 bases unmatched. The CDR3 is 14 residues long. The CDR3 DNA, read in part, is TGTGCCTGGAGTGCCGGGACAGGCTTCTATGGC. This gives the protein CAWSAGTGFYG. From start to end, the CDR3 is CAWSAGTGFYGYTF. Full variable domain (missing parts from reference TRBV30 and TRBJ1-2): SQTIHQWPATLVQPVGSPLSLECTVEGTSNPNLYWYRQAAGRGLQLLFYSVGIGQISSEVPQNLSASRPQDRQFILSSKKLLLSDSGFYLCAWSAGTGFYGYTFGSGTRLTVV.